The present TCR beta chain was sequenced within a study of shared clonotypes between healthy human individuals. To note about this clone: Its target is unknown. Mismatch with germline at one junction end may stem from a read error.

Study donors comprised healthy, HIV-negative adults devoid of recent acute infection or vaccination. Study observations and caveats: What rarefaction showed was incomplete sorted-subset sequencing despite large depth.

Authors' methods: Filtering differed since immunoSEQ provided only junctions, with no quality scores. Repertoires were generated with immunoSEQ multiplex PCR, while TCRdb's copy carries only in-frame clones and drops some. V, J and clone size are those of that table, while D and trimming were read from the DNA. This sample has roughly 1.4 million clones, with about 98.5% found just once. CDR1 is SGHRS, CDR2 YFSETQ, per germline. The CDR3 is 15 amino acids. The chain carries TRBV5-1 and TRBJ2-5; 7 nucleotides match TRBD2. Specimen: naive CD4+ T cells sorted from blood. Regarding subset: CD45RA+ positively selected. The clonotype originates from a man aged 30 to 39 in good health. The CDR3 region has the DNA TGCGCCAGCACCTTGGGAGGGGTCGCCCAAGAGACCCAGTACTTC. It encodes CASTLGGVAQETQYF.